This entry describes one TCR beta chain. Its antigen is not known. The authors built bulk TCR libraries by previously described methods with listed TCR primers. One entry per CDR3 protein, called by TCRdb with MiXCR from the PCR reads. The sample lists approximately 680,000 distinct CDR3 sequences, about 25% seen once, with 0.75% to 0.8% in the top ten. The CDR3 contains 15 residues. The germline V gene encodes CDR1 SGHTA and CDR2 FQGNSA. Trimming removed 3 bases from V and 6 bases from J; junction bases left unmatched: 11. Sorted cells numbering about 20,000 to 1,000,000, with 10%, 30% or 50% RNA, yielded the naive CD8 libraries. The sample originates from a study of molecular identifiers for immune sequencing clone quantification. General study results and limits: Barcode-sharing identical TCR molecules could underestimate highly expanded clone sizes.

This TCR derives from a human donor in good health. Some libraries in this study had Jurkat cell RNA spiked in. This sequence joins TRBV7-2 and TRBJ2-7, with 7 bases matching TRBD2. Sample: naive CD8+ T cells from blood, with Jurkat cell RNA spiked in. Noted subset: FACS-sorted CD8+CD4-CCR7+CD45RA+ naive T cells. This chain's CDR3 is CASSFGLSGGIEQYF. The CDR3 nucleotides are TGTGCCAGCAGCTTTGGGCTATCCGGGGGGATCGAGCAGTACTTC. The whole variable domain, remainder taken from reference TRBV7-2 and TRBJ2-7, is GAGVSQSPSNKVTEKGKDVELRCDPISGHTALYWYRQSLGQGLEFLIYFQGNSAPDKSGLPSDRFSAERTGGSVSTLTIQRTQQEDSAVYLCASSFGLSGGIEQYFGPGTRLTVT.